Following are 11 T cell receptor beta chains from one sample sequenced in a study of OX40 agonist ivuxolimab in advanced cancers. The assay was immunoSEQ multiplex PCR, and TCRdb's table has in-frame clones only and misses some. The sample carries approximately 94,000 clones, around four fifths recorded once. The sequences come from CD4+ or CD8+ T cells sorted from blood, collected in a trial of the OX40 agonist ivuxolimab. The receptors were gathered from an adult with an advanced solid tumor such as melanoma, head and neck, liver or kidney cancer.

The rearrangement uses TRBV19 and TRBJ2-2, with 8 bases matching TRBD2. The V gene's germline CDR1 is LNHDA and CDR2 SQIVND (reference sequence). V lost 5 bases to trimming and J lost 0 bases; unmatched junction nucleotides: 11. The CDR3 has 18 residues. The CDR3 coding sequence is TGTGCCAGTAGTCCCCGGGGTAGCGGGGATACGAACACCGGGGAGCTGTTTTTT. Protein: CASSPRGSGDTNTGELFF.

The genes are TRBV11-2 and TRBJ2-5; D is tentatively TRBD1 or TRBD2 (5 bases each). The CDR3 is made up of 15 amino acids. CDR1 and CDR2 from the germline V gene are SGHAT and FQNNGV. V dropped 4 bases and J dropped 4 bases, with 16 bases sitting between them. CDR3 nucleotide sequence: TGTGCCAGCAGCTGGGACGGTTCGATGGGAGAGACCCAGTACTTC. This sequence encodes CASSWDGSMGETQYF.

This chain connects TRBV7-2 to TRBJ1-2; TRBD1 might be the D (5 bases). This CDR3 comprises 13 residues. Trimming left V 5 bases short and J 8 bases short, with 15 bases between. Germline V lookup: CDR1 SGHTA, CDR2 FQGNSA. CDR3 bases: TGTGCCAGCAGCGCGAAAGCAGGGAGCGGCTACACCTTC. It codes for CASSAKAGSGYTF.

CDR3 residues: CASSLAGDLGTQYF. The CDR3 DNA sequence: TGTGCCAGCAGCTTAGCGGGGGATTTAGGGACCCAGTACTTC. V is TRBV5-4 and J is TRBJ2-5; TRBD2 agrees at 8 bases. V lost 2 bases, J lost 7 bases, and 7 bases stayed unmatched. The CDR3 runs to 14 residues. CDR1 SGHNT and CDR2 YYREEE come from the germline V gene (reference sequence). Complete variable domain (other parts from reference TRBV5-4 and TRBJ2-5): ETGVTQSPTHLIKTRGQQVTLRCSSQSGHNTVSWYQQALGQGPQFIFQYYREEENGRGNFPPRFSGLQFPNYSSELNVNALELDDSALYLCASSLAGDLGTQYFGPGTRLLVL.

The chain carries TRBV28 and TRBJ1-2, with 8 bases that match TRBD1. The germline CDR1 and CDR2 sequences are MDHEN and SYDVKM. This CDR3 is 14 amino acids long. J lost 5 bases, V lost 6 bases, and 8 bases had no gene match. DNA of the CDR3: TGTGCCAGCAGACTCGACAGGGGAAGTTATGGCTACACCTTC. It is translated as CASRLDRGSYGYTF.

This clone appeared a single time. The chain uses TRBV27 and TRBJ2-1, with TRBD2 matching 7 bases. The CDR3 length is 18 residues. The V segment lost 0 bases and the J segment 6 bases; nucleotides outside the gene matches: 14. Germline CDR1 reads MNHEY; CDR2 reads SMNVEV (reference sequence). CDR3 bases: TGTGCCAGCAGTTTATCGGGGAAAGGGAGGGTAATTGGCAATGAGCAGTTCTTC. Residues: CASSLSGKGRVIGNEQFF.

This chain joins TRBV6-5 and TRBJ1-2, with TRBD1 as a possible D gene (5 bases). Germline CDR1 reads MNHEY; CDR2 reads SVGAGI. The length of the CDR3 is 12 residues. V was shortened by 8 bases and J by 9 bases, with 16 bases between the two germline ends. The chain's CDR3 is CASGDVTGRYTF. The CDR3 region has the DNA TGTGCCAGCGGGGACGTGACGGGGCGCTACACCTTC.

The CDR3 loop is CASSRGRWETQYF. CDR3 DNA sequence: TGTGCCAGCAGTAGGGGCAGGTGGGAGACCCAGTACTTC. The chain combines TRBV6-1 with TRBJ2-5; D perhaps matches TRBD1 (5 bases). V lost 5 bases to trimming and J lost 5 bases, with 12 bases between them. Germline-derived CDR1 and CDR2 are MNHNS and SASEGT. This CDR3 has 13 amino acids.

The chain couples TRBV19 to TRBJ2-2, with D perhaps being TRBD1 or TRBD2 (5 bases each). This CDR3 is built from 14 residues. CDR1 LNHDA and CDR2 SQIVND come from the germline V gene (reference sequence). Trimming took off 7 bases at V and 1 base at J, with 10 bases between the two ends. CDR3 in amino acids: CASKPGRNTGELFF. The CDR3 DNA is TGTGCCAGTAAACCGGGACGGAACACCGGGGAGCTGTTTTTT.

This chain joins TRBV18 and TRBJ2-2, with no clear D. V shed 3 bases and J shed 6 bases, with 11 bases lying between them. Germline lookup yields CDR1 KGHSH and CDR2 LQKENI. The CDR3 runs 14 residues. CDR3 loop: CASSPPEISGELFF. The DNA of the CDR3 is TGTGCCAGCTCACCTCCAGAAATTTCCGGGGAGCTGTTTTTT.

The gene calls are TRBV29-1 and TRBJ1-1, with unresolved D. The CDR3 has 11 residues. Between the trimmed V and J ends, which lost 1 base and 1 base, there was a span of 1 base. Germline values: CDR1 SQVTM, CDR2 ANQGSEA. CDR3 in amino acids: CSVEGNTEAFF. In DNA form, the CDR3 reads TGCAGCGTTGAAGGGAACACTGAAGCTTTCTTT.